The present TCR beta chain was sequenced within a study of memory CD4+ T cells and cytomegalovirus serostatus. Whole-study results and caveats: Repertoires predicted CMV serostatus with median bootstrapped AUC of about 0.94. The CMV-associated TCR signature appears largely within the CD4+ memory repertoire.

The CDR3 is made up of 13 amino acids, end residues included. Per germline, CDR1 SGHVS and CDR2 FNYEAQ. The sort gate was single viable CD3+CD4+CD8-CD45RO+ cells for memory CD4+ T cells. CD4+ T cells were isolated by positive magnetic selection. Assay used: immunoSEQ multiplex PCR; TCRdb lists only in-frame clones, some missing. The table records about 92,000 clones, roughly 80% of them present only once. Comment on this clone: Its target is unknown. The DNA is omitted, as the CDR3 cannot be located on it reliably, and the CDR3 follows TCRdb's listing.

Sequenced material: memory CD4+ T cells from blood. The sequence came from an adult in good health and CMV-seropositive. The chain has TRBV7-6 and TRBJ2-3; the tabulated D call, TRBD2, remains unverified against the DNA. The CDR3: CASSFGEGDTQYF.